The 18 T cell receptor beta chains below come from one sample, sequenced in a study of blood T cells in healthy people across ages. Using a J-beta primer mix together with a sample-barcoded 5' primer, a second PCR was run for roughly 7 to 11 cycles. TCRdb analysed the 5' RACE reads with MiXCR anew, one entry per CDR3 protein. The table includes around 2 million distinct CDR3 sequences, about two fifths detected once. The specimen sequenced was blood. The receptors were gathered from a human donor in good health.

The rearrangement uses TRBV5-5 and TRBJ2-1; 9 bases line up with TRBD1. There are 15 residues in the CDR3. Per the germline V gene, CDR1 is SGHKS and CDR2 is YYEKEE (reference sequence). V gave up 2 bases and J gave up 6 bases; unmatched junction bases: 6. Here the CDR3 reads CASSFSGQGTNEQFF. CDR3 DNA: TGTGCCAGCAGCTTTTCGGGACAGGGAACCAATGAGCAGTTCTTC.

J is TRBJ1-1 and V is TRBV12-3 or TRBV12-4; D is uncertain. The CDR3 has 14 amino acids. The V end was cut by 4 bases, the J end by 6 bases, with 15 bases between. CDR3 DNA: TGTGCCAGCAGTTCACTCACTTTTATGGCTGAAGCTTTCTTT. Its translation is CASSSLTFMAEAFF.

The CDR3 bases are TGCGCCAGCAGCCAAGTTTTTGCGAAACAGGTGGGCTGGGGGGAGCAGTACTTC. It yields the protein CASSQVFAKQVGWGEQYF. This sequence joins TRBV4-1 and TRBJ2-4, with D possibly TRBD2 on 6 matching bases. Trimming left V 1 base short and J 13 bases short, with 29 bases between. Germline V CDR1 and CDR2: MGHRA, YSYEKL. The CDR3 extends over 18 amino acids.

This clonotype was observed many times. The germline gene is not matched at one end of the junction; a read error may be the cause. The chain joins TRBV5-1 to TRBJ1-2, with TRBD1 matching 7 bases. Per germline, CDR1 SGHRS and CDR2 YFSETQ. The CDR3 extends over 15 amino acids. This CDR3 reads CASSSRQGANYGYTF. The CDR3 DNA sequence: TGTGCCAGCAGTTCCCGACAGGGAGCTAACTATGGCTACACCTTC.

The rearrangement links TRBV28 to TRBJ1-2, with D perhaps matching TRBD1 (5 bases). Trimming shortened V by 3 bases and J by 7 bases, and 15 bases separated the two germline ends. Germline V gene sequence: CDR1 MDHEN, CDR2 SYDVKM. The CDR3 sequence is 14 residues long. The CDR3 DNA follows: TGTGCCAGCAGTTTTCCTCAGGGTTCCCTTGGCTACACCTTC. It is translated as CASSFPQGSLGYTF.

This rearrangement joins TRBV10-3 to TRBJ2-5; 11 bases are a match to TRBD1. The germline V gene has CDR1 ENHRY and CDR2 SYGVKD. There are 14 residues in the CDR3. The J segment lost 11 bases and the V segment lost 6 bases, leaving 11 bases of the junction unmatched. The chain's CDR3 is CAISQGQGAREQYF. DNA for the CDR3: TGTGCCATCAGCCAAGGACAGGGGGCTAGGGAGCAGTACTTC.

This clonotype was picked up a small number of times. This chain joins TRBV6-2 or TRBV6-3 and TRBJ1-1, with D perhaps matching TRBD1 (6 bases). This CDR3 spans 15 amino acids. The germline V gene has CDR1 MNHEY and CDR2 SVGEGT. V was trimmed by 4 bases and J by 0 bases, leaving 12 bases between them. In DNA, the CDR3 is TGTGCCAGCAGTTCAACCGGGACAATGAACACTGAAGCTTTCTTT. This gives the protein CASSSTGTMNTEAFF.

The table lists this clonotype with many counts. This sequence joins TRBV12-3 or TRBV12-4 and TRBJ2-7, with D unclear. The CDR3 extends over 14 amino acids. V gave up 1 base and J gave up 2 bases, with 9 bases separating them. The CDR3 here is CASSLGGVTYEQYF. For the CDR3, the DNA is TGTGCCAGCAGTTTAGGTGGGGTTACCTACGAGCAGTACTTC.

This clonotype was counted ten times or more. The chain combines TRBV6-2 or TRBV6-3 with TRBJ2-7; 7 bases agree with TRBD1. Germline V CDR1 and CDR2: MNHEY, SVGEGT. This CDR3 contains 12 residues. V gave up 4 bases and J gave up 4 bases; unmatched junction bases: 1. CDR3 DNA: TGTGCCAGCAGTTGGGACAGATACGAGCAGTACTTC. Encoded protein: CASSWDRYEQYF.

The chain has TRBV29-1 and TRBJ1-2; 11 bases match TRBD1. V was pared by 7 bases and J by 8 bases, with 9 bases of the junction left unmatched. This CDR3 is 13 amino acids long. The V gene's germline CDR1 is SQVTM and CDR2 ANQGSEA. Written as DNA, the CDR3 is TGCAGCGCTGGGACAGGGGGTCCATTAGGCTACACCTTC. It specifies CSAGTGGPLGYTF.

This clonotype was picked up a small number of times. The CDR3 DNA reads as TGTGCCAGCAGCTTAGGGGGGGTTGCCTACAATGAGCAGTTCTTC. Its protein product is CASSLGGVAYNEQFF. V and J are TRBV7-2 and TRBJ2-1, with D tentatively TRBD2 (6 bases). This CDR3 contains 15 residues. V was pared by 1 base and J by 2 bases, with 9 bases between. CDR1 is SGHTA, CDR2 FQGNSA, per germline.

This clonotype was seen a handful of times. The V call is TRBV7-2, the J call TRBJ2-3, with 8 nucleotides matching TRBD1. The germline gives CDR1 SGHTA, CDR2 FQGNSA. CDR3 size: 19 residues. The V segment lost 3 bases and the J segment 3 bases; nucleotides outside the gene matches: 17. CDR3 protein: CASSLGVRQGSSQTDTQYF. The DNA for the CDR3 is TGTGCCAGCAGCTTGGGCGTGAGACAGGGGTCTAGCCAAACAGATACGCAGTATTTT. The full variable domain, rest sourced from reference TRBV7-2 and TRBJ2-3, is GAGVSQSPSNKVTEKGKDVELRCDPISGHTALYWYRQSLGQGLEFLIYFQGNSAPDKSGLPSDRFSAERTGGSVSTLTIQRTQQEDSAVYLCASSLGVRQGSSQTDTQYFGPGTRLTVL.

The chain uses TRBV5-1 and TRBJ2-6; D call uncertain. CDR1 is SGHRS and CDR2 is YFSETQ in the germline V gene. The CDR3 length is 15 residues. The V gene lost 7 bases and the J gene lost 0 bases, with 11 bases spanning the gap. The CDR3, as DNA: TGCGCCAGCGTGGCCTCACTCTCTGGGGCCAACGTCCTGACTTTC. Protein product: CASVASLSGANVLTF.

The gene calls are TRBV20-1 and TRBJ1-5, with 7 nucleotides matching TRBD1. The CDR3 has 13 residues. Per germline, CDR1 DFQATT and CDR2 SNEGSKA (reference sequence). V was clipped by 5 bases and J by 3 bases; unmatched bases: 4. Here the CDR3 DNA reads TGCAGTGCTTACAGGGGTTTCAATCAGCCCCAGCATTTT. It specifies CSAYRGFNQPQHF.

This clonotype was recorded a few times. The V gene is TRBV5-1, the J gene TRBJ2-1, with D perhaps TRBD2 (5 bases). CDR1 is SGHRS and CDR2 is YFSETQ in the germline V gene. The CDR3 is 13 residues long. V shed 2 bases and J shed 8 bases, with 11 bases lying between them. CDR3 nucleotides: TGCGCCAGCAGCTTTAGCAGCGGCGATGAGCAGTTCTTC. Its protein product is CASSFSSGDEQFF.

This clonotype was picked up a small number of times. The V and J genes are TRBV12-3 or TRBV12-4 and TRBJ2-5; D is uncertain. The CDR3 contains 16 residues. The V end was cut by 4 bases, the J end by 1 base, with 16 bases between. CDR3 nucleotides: TGTGCCAGCAGTTACGCCCTGGACGTACCCCAAGAGACCCAGTACTTC. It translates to CASSYALDVPQETQYF.

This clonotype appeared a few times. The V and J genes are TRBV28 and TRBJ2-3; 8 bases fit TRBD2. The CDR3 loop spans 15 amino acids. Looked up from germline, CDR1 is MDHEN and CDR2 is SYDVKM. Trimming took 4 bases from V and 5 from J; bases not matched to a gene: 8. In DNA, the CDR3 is TGTGCCAGCAGTTACTTAGCGGGGTGGATAGATACGCAGTATTTT. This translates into CASSYLAGWIDTQYF.

In DNA, the CDR3 is TGCAGTGCTAAGACAGGGGGCGTGAACACTGAAGCTTTCTTT. Residues: CSAKTGGVNTEAFF. The chain is built from TRBV20-1 and TRBJ1-1, with 10 nucleotides matching TRBD1. Germline values: CDR1 DFQATT, CDR2 SNEGSKA (reference sequence). CDR3 length: 14 residues. With 4 bases clipped from V and 0 bases from J, the junction kept 2 bases outside the gene matches.